These 17 T cell receptor beta chains came from one sample sequenced in a study of cytomegalovirus exposure and HLA in healthy donors (dated by TCRdb to between 2016 and 2019). The protocol used for the library was the immunoSEQ multiplex PCR assay. For the multiplex PCR, a mixture combining 60 forward primers for TCR Vbeta segments and 13 reverse primers for TCR Jbeta segments was used. Entries here come from immuneACCESS through TCRdb and include only in-frame sequences with V and J called. Some clones fail to appear in such tables; in the studies checked, an unresolved V gene covers under half of the shortfall, and the cause of the remainder is unknown. Across this sample there are more than 150,000 clones, with 81% seen only once. 2.1% of the sample is taken by the ten largest. The sequencing input was PBMCs. The receptor set was obtained from a woman aged 18-29 years in good health and CMV-seropositive.

The rearrangement links TRBV7-8 to TRBJ1-2, with 8 bases fitting TRBD1. CDR1 is SGHVS, CDR2 FQNEAQ, per germline. The V and J ends lost 7 bases and 5 bases, in that order; junction bases with no gene match: 12. This CDR3 comprises 15 residues. The CDR3 sequence is CASTKLRDRLYGYTF. The CDR3 DNA follows: TGTGCCAGCACTAAACTCCGGGACAGGCTTTATGGCTACACCTTC.

The chain couples TRBV25-1 to TRBJ2-3, with 12 nucleotides matching TRBD2. Germline CDR1 and CDR2: MGHDK and SYGVNS. CDR3 length equals 15 residues. J was trimmed by 4 bases and V by 6 bases; bases with no gene match: 5. This chain's CDR3 is CASRDRTSGADTQYF. In DNA, the CDR3 is TGTGCCAGCAGAGATAGGACTAGCGGGGCAGATACGCAGTATTTT.

The chain is built from TRBV6-5 and TRBJ1-4; D remains ambiguous. CDR1 and CDR2 from the germline V gene are MNHEY and SVGAGI. V lost 2 bases, J lost 8 bases, and 12 bases lay in between. The CDR3 has 14 amino acids. CDR3 protein: CASSYGGRWEKLFF. The CDR3 DNA sequence: TGTGCCAGCAGTTACGGAGGGCGGTGGGAAAAACTGTTTTTT.

V and J are TRBV7-2 and TRBJ1-1; D ambiguous. CDR3 length: 15 amino acids. Between the trimmed V and J ends, which lost 4 bases and 1 base, there was a span of 13 bases. The germline CDR1 and CDR2 sequences are SGHTA and FQGNSA. This CDR3 reads CASSSWRGPNTEAFF. The CDR3 nucleotides read TGTGCCAGCAGCTCATGGCGGGGTCCGAACACTGAAGCTTTCTTT.

The chain combines TRBV11-3 with TRBJ1-1; no clear D. The V and J ends lost 0 bases and 2 bases respectively, with 13 bases between them. CDR3 length: 16 amino acids. Germline values: CDR1 SGHNT, CDR2 YENEEA. CDR3 loop: CASSLDLLAGNTEAFF. As DNA, the CDR3 is TGTGCCAGCAGCTTAGACCTATTGGCGGGCAACACTGAAGCTTTCTTT.

The chain has TRBV5-5 and TRBJ1-1; D gene ambiguous. The germline V gene encodes CDR1 SGHKS and CDR2 YYEKEE (reference sequence). This CDR3 spans 13 amino acids. Trimming removed 0 bases at V and 5 bases at J, with 8 bases between. In DNA form, the CDR3 reads TGTGCCAGCAGCTTGGGCGGGGATACTGAAGCTTTCTTT. Translated: CASSLGGDTEAFF. The whole variable domain, filled in from reference TRBV5-5 and TRBJ1-1, reads DAGVTQSPTHLIKTRGQQVTLRCSPISGHKSVSWYQQVLGQGPQFIFQYYEKEERGRGNFPDRFSARQFPNYSSELNVNALLLGDSALYLCASSLGGDTEAFFGQGTRLTVV.

V gene TRBV30 combines with J gene TRBJ1-2; D gene uncertain. The CDR3 loop spans 15 amino acids. V gave up 3 bases and J gave up 8 bases, with 22 bases separating them. The germline gives CDR1 GTSNPN, CDR2 SVGIG (reference sequence). DNA of the CDR3: TGTGCCTGGAGGGGCAGACGCAAGTCACCTAACGGCTACACCTTC. This sequence encodes CAWRGRRKSPNGYTF.

The V call is TRBV6-1, the J call TRBJ2-3, with TRBD2 identical over 9 bases. Trimming took 1 base from V and 4 from J; bases not matched to a gene: 12. The length of the CDR3 is 18 residues. Germline V gene lookup returns CDR1 MNHNS and CDR2 SASEGT. In DNA form, the CDR3 reads TGTGCCAGCAGTGAAGAGGAAGGGCGGGGGGGTGAGGCAGATACGCAGTATTTT. Residues: CASSEEEGRGGEADTQYF.

This clone was detected only a few times. V usage is TRBV6-6 and J usage is TRBJ2-5; 11 nucleotides agree with TRBD2. V lost 0 bases to trimming and J lost 5 bases; unmatched junction nucleotides: 2. CDR3 size: 15 residues. CDR1 and CDR2 from the germline V gene are MNHNY and SVGAGI (reference sequence). CDR3 nucleotides: TGTGCCAGCAGTTACTCATCTAGCGGGGGGGAGACCCAGTACTTC. Amino acid sequence: CASSYSSSGGETQYF.

This clone was detected only a few times. The junction shows a germline mismatch at one end, possibly a read error. J is TRBJ2-1 and V is TRBV7-7; 15 bases match TRBD2. Germline V CDR1 and CDR2: SSHAT, FNYEAQ (reference sequence). This CDR3 comprises 15 residues. CDR3 in amino acids: CASSLGTSGGNEQFF. Here the CDR3 DNA reads TGTGCTAGCAGCTTAGGGACTAGCGGGGGGAATGAGCAGTTCTTC.

This clone was seen a few times. The chain employs TRBV15 and TRBJ2-7; 9 bases align to TRBD1. This CDR3 is 18 amino acids long. Germline loops: CDR1 LNHNV, CDR2 YYDKDF (reference sequence). J was trimmed by 5 bases and V by 8 bases; bases with no gene match: 22. CDR3 sequence: CATSGSVPGTGWRNEQYF. The DNA for the CDR3 is TGTGCCACCTCCGGATCCGTCCCCGGGACAGGGTGGAGAAACGAGCAGTACTTC.

The J gene is TRBJ2-1, the V gene TRBV30; 11 bases are shared with TRBD2. CDR3 length: 13 amino acids. Per the germline V gene, CDR1 is GTSNPN and CDR2 is SVGIG (reference sequence). With V trimmed by 7 bases and J by 7 bases, 6 bases remained unmatched. CDR3 loop: CAFSGGAVNEQFF. The CDR3 region has the DNA TGTGCCTTTAGCGGGGGGGCGGTTAATGAGCAGTTCTTC.

The chain uses TRBV7-2 and TRBJ1-5; D is uncertain. The CDR3 is made up of 13 amino acids. The V end was cut by 2 bases, the J end by 7 bases, with 9 bases between. The germline gives CDR1 SGHTA, CDR2 FQGNSA. Here the CDR3 reads CASSLTRVQPQHF. The CDR3 DNA sequence: TGTGCCAGCAGCTTAACGAGGGTCCAGCCCCAGCATTTT.

The genes are TRBV6-5 and TRBJ1-2; tentatively, D is TRBD1 (5 bases). V gave up 8 bases and J gave up 8 bases, with 12 bases separating them. Germline loops: CDR1 MNHEY, CDR2 SVGAGI. This CDR3 spans 11 amino acids. As DNA, the CDR3 is TGTGCCAGCGGGGGAGGGCGCGGCTACACCTTC. Protein sequence: CASGGGRGYTF.

The gene calls are TRBV4-1 and TRBJ1-2; D not certain. The CDR3 contains 12 residues. Trimming removed 4 bases from V and 6 bases from J, with 9 bases in between. Germline values: CDR1 MGHRA, CDR2 YSYEKL. Here the CDR3 reads CASSLDGDGYTF. The CDR3 coding sequence is TGCGCCAGCAGCCTAGACGGGGATGGCTACACCTTC.

The rearrangement links TRBV14 to TRBJ2-5; TRBD2 matches 10 bases. In germline, CDR1 is SGHDN, CDR2 FVKESK. V lost 0 bases, J lost 4 bases, and 8 bases stayed unmatched. This CDR3 has 17 residues. CDR3 sequence: CASSQDRGSGGLETQYF. CDR3 DNA sequence: TGTGCCAGCAGCCAAGATCGGGGTAGCGGGGGGTTAGAGACCCAGTACTTC.

The V and J genes are TRBV30 and TRBJ1-6; D is undetermined. V lost 5 bases and J lost 7, with 12 bases in between. This CDR3 is built from 13 residues. The V gene's germline CDR1 is GTSNPN and CDR2 SVGIG (reference sequence). The CDR3 protein is CAWATRVNSPLHF. The CDR3 DNA is TGTGCCTGGGCCACTCGGGTAAATTCACCCCTCCACTTT.